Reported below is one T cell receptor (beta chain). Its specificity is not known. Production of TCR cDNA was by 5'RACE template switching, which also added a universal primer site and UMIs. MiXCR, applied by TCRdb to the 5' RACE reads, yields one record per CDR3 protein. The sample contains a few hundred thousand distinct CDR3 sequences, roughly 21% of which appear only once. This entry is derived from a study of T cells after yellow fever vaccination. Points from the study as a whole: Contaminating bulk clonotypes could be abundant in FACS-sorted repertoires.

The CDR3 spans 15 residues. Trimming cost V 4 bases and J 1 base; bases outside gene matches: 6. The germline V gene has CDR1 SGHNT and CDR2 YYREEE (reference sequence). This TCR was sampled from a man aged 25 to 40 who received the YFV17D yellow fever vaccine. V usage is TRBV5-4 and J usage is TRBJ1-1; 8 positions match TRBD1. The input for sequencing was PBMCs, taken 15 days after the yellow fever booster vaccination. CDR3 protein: CASSAGQGRNTEAFF. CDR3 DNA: TGTGCCAGCAGCGCTGGACAGGGAAGGAACACTGAAGCTTTCTTT.